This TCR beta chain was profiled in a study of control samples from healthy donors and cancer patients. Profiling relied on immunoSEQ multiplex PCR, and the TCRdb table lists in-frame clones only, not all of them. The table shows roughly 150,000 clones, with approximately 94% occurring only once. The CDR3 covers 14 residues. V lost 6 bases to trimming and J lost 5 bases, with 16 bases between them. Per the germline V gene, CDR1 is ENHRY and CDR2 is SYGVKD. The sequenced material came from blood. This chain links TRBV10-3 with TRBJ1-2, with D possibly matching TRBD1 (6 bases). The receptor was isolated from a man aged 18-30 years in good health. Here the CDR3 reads CAISSPGQHYGYTF. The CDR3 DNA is TGTGCCATCAGCTCACCGGGACAACATTATGGCTACACCTTC.